A single sample is the source of the 27 T cell receptor beta chains below, sequenced in a study of Ad26.COV2.S vaccination and SARS-CoV-2 variants. Described treatment: 15 to 20 received Ad26.COV2.S at low or high dose, single or two shots; about 5 received placebo; per-sample allocation not given. Day 63 following the first vaccine or placebo injection was when the samples were taken. Data came from immunoSEQ multiplex PCR; TCRdb stores just in-frame clones and leaves some out. The repertoire consists of about 680,000 clones, with around 90% occurring once and the leading ten covering approximately 1.5%. The sample in question was peripheral blood, obtained in a trial of Ad26.COV2.S vaccine versus placebo. The receptor source for this set is a person between 18 and 65 years old who received the Ad26.COV2.S COVID-19 vaccine or a placebo.

This clone was seen more than once but under ten times. V gene TRBV19 combines with J gene TRBJ2-2, with D hard to call. The CDR3 contains 13 residues. V was clipped by 6 bases and J by 6 bases, with 11 bases between them. Looked up from germline, CDR1 is LNHDA and CDR2 is SQIVND (reference sequence). CDR3 sequence: CASRPRVPGELFF. As DNA, the CDR3 is TGTGCCAGTAGGCCAAGGGTTCCCGGGGAGCTGTTTTTT.

This sequence joins TRBV29-1 and TRBJ2-5; D not resolved. V shed 0 bases and J shed 2 bases, with 13 bases lying between them. The CDR3 is made up of 15 amino acids. Germline loops: CDR1 SQVTM, CDR2 ANQGSEA. The CDR3 DNA sequence: TGCAGCGTTGAAGATGTTAATAAGAGACAAGAGACCCAGTACTTC. It encodes CSVEDVNKRQETQYF.

The V call is TRBV30, the J call TRBJ2-1; 12 bases agree with TRBD1. This CDR3 is built from 12 residues. The germline CDR1 and CDR2 sequences are GTSNPN and SVGIG (reference sequence). V was clipped by 5 bases and J by 9 bases; unmatched bases: 2. DNA of the CDR3: TGTGCCTGGGGGACAGGGGGCATTGAGCAGTTCTTC. This codes for CAWGTGGIEQFF.

The genes are TRBV28 and TRBJ2-2; tentatively, D is TRBD2 (6 bases). Deletions cut 10 bases from V and 1 base from J, with 10 bases between. Germline CDR1 reads MDHEN; CDR2 reads SYDVKM. The CDR3 has 13 residues. The CDR3 nucleotides read TGTGCCACGTGGGGACTGAACACCGGGGAGCTGTTTTTT. Its translation is CATWGLNTGELFF.

The genes are TRBV10-3 and TRBJ2-1; the D gene is possibly TRBD2 (5 bases). The length of the CDR3 is 14 residues. V lost 9 bases, J lost 4 bases, and 16 bases lay in between. Germline V gene lookup returns CDR1 ENHRY and CDR2 SYGVKD. The CDR3 spells CAIRQDSKYNEQFF. For the CDR3, the DNA is TGTGCCATACGTCAGGACTCAAAGTACAATGAGCAGTTCTTC.

V is TRBV18 and J is TRBJ1-2; possible D gene TRBD1, 6 bases. CDR3 length: 15 amino acids. V lost 6 bases and J lost 0, with 14 bases in between. Per the germline V gene, CDR1 is KGHSH and CDR2 is LQKENI. CDR3 coding DNA: TGTGCCAGCTCCCCAGGGACACTCTCTAACTATGGCTACACCTTC. Protein: CASSPGTLSNYGYTF.

This clone was seen once. V gene TRBV7-8 combines with J gene TRBJ1-2; D remains unclear. This CDR3 comprises 14 residues. Per germline, CDR1 SGHVS and CDR2 FQNEAQ. V lost 3 bases and J 6 bases, leaving 14 bases between the germline ends. CDR3 in DNA: TGTGCCAGCAGCTTGTCGGGAGAATTGCATGGCTACACCTTC. This codes for CASSLSGELHGYTF.

The V call is TRBV7-2, the J call TRBJ2-3, with 12 bases lining up with TRBD2. The CDR3 spans 16 residues. Unmatched junction bases numbered 5, after V lost 2 bases and J lost 5 bases. Germline V gene lookup returns CDR1 SGHTA and CDR2 FQGNSA. The CDR3 loop is CASSLNLAGGVDTQYF. The CDR3 nucleotides read TGTGCCAGCAGCTTAAACCTAGCGGGGGGGGTAGATACGCAGTATTTT.

The chain employs TRBV2 and TRBJ1-2; perhaps TRBD1 as D (6 bases). Trimming removed 7 bases at V and 8 bases at J, with 20 bases between. The CDR3 is 14 amino acids. CDR1 SNHLY and CDR2 FYNNEI come from the germline V gene. CDR3 coding DNA: TGTGCCAGCATAGGGGAACGGGGGGGCGGAGGCTACACCTTC. Translation: CASIGERGGGGYTF.

The J gene is TRBJ2-5, the V gene TRBV19, with D perhaps TRBD1 (5 bases). Germline-derived CDR1 and CDR2 are LNHDA and SQIVND (reference sequence). Trimming left V 3 bases short and J 5 bases short, with 19 bases between. The CDR3 totals 16 residues. Here the CDR3 DNA reads TGTGCCAGTAGTATGCCGTCCTATGCAAACAGGGAGACCCAGTACTTC. Its translation: CASSMPSYANRETQYF.

This clone was counted a few times. CDR3 in amino acids: CASSSTTGFEKLFF. In DNA form, the CDR3 reads TGTGCCAGCAGCTCGACTACAGGGTTTGAAAAACTGTTTTTT. The V and J genes are TRBV7-9 and TRBJ1-4, with D maybe TRBD1 (6 bases). CDR1 SEHNR and CDR2 FQNEAQ come from the germline V gene (reference sequence). There are 14 residues in the CDR3. Trimming removed 4 bases from V and 7 bases from J, with 13 bases in between.

The rearrangement uses TRBV5-1 and TRBJ2-5; 9 bases match TRBD2. The CDR3 loop spans 15 amino acids. Germline V lookup: CDR1 SGHRS, CDR2 YFSETQ. The J segment lost 4 bases and the V segment lost 6 bases, leaving 10 bases of the junction unmatched. In nucleotides, the CDR3 is TGCGCCAGCACTAGTAGCGGGAGAACGGGAGAGACCCAGTACTTC. Residues: CASTSSGRTGETQYF.

The V and J genes are TRBV18 and TRBJ1-2; 11 bases match TRBD1. In germline, CDR1 is KGHSH, CDR2 LQKENI. This CDR3 region has 14 residues. Trimming removed 4 bases from V and 7 bases from J; junction bases left unmatched: 5. CDR3 sequence: CASSLGQGASGYTF. CDR3 nucleotides: TGTGCCAGCTCACTTGGACAGGGGGCGTCTGGCTACACCTTC.

A single count supports this clone. This sequence joins TRBV7-6 and TRBJ2-7; a possible D gene is TRBD1 (6 bases). The length of the CDR3 is 12 residues. CDR1 SGHVS and CDR2 FNYEAQ come from the germline V gene. V lost 0 bases and J lost 7, with 7 bases in between. DNA of the CDR3: TGTGCCAGCAGCTTAGCCGACAGGGAGCAGTACTTC. The encoded protein is CASSLADREQYF.

This clone has a single count. The rearrangement joins TRBV10-1 to TRBJ2-1; 11 bases are shared with TRBD2. Germline-derived CDR1 and CDR2 are WNHNN and SYGVQD (reference sequence). The CDR3 spans 17 residues. V gave up 3 bases and J gave up 7 bases; unmatched junction bases: 11. The CDR3 protein is CASSDPTLAGGGNEQFF. CDR3 DNA sequence: TGCGCCAGCAGTGACCCCACTCTAGCGGGAGGAGGGAATGAGCAGTTCTTC.

CDR3 protein: CSVEAGNEKLFF. The CDR3 nucleotides read TGCAGCGTTGAGGCAGGGAATGAAAAACTGTTTTTT. The rearrangement uses TRBV29-1 and TRBJ1-4; possible D gene TRBD1, 5 bases. V lost 3 bases to trimming and J lost 5 bases, with 7 bases between them. Germline lookup yields CDR1 SQVTM and CDR2 ANQGSEA. The CDR3 loop spans 12 amino acids.

V is TRBV9 and J is TRBJ1-1, with unresolved D. The V gene's germline CDR1 is SGDLS and CDR2 YYNGEE. The V gene lost 2 bases and the J gene lost 5 bases, with 10 bases spanning the gap. This CDR3 region has 13 residues. The CDR3 region has the DNA TGTGCCAGCAGCGTCTCCGGTCGGACTGAAGCTTTCTTT. Its protein product is CASSVSGRTEAFF. Combining the CDR3 with reference TRBV9 and TRBJ1-1 gives the whole variable domain DSGVTQTPKHLITATGQRVTLRCSPRSGDLSVYWYQQSLDQGLQFLIQYYNGEERAKGNILERFSAQQFPDLHSELNLSSLELGDSALYFCASSVSGRTEAFFGQGTRLTVV.

The V call is TRBV6-2 or TRBV6-3, the J call TRBJ2-4; D possibly corresponds to TRBD2 (6 bases). V was pared by 5 bases and J by 8 bases, with 16 bases between. Per germline, CDR1 MNHEY and CDR2 SVGEGT. This CDR3 is 14 amino acids long. The CDR3 nucleotides read TGTGCCAGCAGTGATCCTGGGACTGACTACATTCAGTACTTC. Translated, it gives CASSDPGTDYIQYF.

The chain joins TRBV19 to TRBJ1-5; the D is unclear. Germline-derived CDR1 and CDR2 are LNHDA and SQIVND (reference sequence). Trimming took off 3 bases at V and 1 base at J, with 7 bases between the two ends. This CDR3 has 14 amino acids. The CDR3 DNA is TGTGCCAGTAGTATTGGGCAGAGCAATCAGCCCCAGCATTTT. Translated: CASSIGQSNQPQHF.

In its sample, this clone was seen a few times. The chain links TRBV19 to TRBJ2-7; TRBD2 matches at 7 bases. The CDR3 consists of 12 residues. The junction had 1 base not matched to a gene; V was cut back by 4 bases and J by 4 bases. Germline CDR1 is LNHDA and CDR2 is SQIVND (reference sequence). CDR3 sequence reads: CASSTSGYEQYF. The CDR3 nucleotides read TGTGCCAGTAGTACTAGCGGATACGAGCAGTACTTC.

The chain links TRBV15 to TRBJ1-4; possible D gene TRBD1, 5 bases. Germline assignment: CDR1 LNHNV and CDR2 YYDKDF (reference sequence). The CDR3 totals 14 residues. V shed 2 bases and J shed 7 bases, with 11 bases lying between them. The CDR3 loop reads CATSRLGDREKLFF. CDR3 in DNA: TGTGCCACCAGCAGACTAGGGGATCGTGAAAAACTGTTTTTT.

This clone has only a few counts. The chain carries TRBV7-2 and TRBJ2-7; D is unresolved. The germline V gene has CDR1 SGHTA and CDR2 FQGNSA. The length of the CDR3 is 13 residues. Trimming shortened V by 5 bases and J by 5 bases, and 13 bases separated the two germline ends. CDR3 sequence reads: CASSRSKGDEQYF. The CDR3 region has the DNA TGTGCCAGCAGCCGATCTAAGGGTGACGAGCAGTACTTC. The entire variable domain, with the rest obtained from reference TRBV7-2 and TRBJ2-7, is as follows: GAGVSQSPSNKVTEKGKDVELRCDPISGHTALYWYRQSLGQGLEFLIYFQGNSAPDKSGLPSDRFSAERTGGSVSTLTIQRTQQEDSAVYLCASSRSKGDEQYFGPGTRLTVT.

The rearrangement uses TRBV19 and TRBJ1-1; possible D gene TRBD1, 5 bases. The CDR3 contains 13 residues. V was trimmed by 7 bases and J by 11 bases, leaving 20 bases between them. Looked up from germline, CDR1 is LNHDA and CDR2 is SQIVND (reference sequence). CDR3 DNA sequence: TGTGCCAGTACCTTGGACACCCACACCGCGGCTTTCTTT. Translated, it gives CASTLDTHTAAFF.

This chain uses TRBV25-1 with TRBJ2-3, with a possible D match to TRBD2 (7 bases). The CDR3 length is 18 residues. V lost 3 bases to trimming and J lost 5 bases, with 24 bases between them. Germline-derived CDR1 and CDR2 are MGHDK and SYGVNS. CDR3 residues: CASSDSIGGVMVEDTQYF. CDR3 nucleotides: TGTGCCAGCAGTGATTCTATAGGGGGGGTAATGGTTGAAGATACGCAGTATTTT.

Note on this clone: Different DNA sequences within this sample yield the same CDR3. The rearrangement links TRBV7-9 to TRBJ2-1; 9 bases match TRBD2. Trimming took 2 bases from V and 10 from J; bases not matched to a gene: 3. There are 13 residues in the CDR3. Germline-derived CDR1 and CDR2 are SEHNR and FQNEAQ (reference sequence). The DNA for the CDR3 is TGTGCCAGCAGCTTATTGCTAGCGGGGGAGCAGTTCTTC. Amino acids: CASSLLLAGEQFF.

This rearrangement joins TRBV29-1 to TRBJ2-2, with D perhaps TRBD1 or TRBD2 (6 bases each). V lost 6 bases and J lost 0, with 17 bases in between. The CDR3 length is 16 residues. Germline CDR1 SQVTM, CDR2 ANQGSEA. CDR3 protein: CSVYFGGQANTGELFF. DNA for the CDR3: TGCAGCGTATATTTTGGGGGGCAAGCGAACACCGGGGAGCTGTTTTTT.

The chain joins TRBV18 to TRBJ2-7; D might be TRBD2 (6 bases). The CDR3 has 15 amino acids. Per the germline V gene, CDR1 is KGHSH and CDR2 is LQKENI. V was pared by 3 bases and J by 7 bases, with 19 bases between. CDR3 sequence: CASSPREKVDREQYF. The CDR3, as DNA: TGTGCCAGCTCACCCCGGGAGAAGGTGGATAGGGAGCAGTACTTC.